A selection of T cell receptor beta chains follows, all from one sample in a study of OX40 agonist ivuxolimab in advanced cancers. Only in-frame clones appear in the TCRdb table, and some are missing; sequencing was by immunoSEQ multiplex PCR. The data contain about 50,000 clones, 65% to 85% of them singletons. The sample here was CD4+ or CD8+ T cells sorted from blood, taken in a trial of the OX40 agonist ivuxolimab. These receptors all come from an adult with an advanced solid tumor such as melanoma, head and neck, liver or kidney cancer. CDR3s include the opening cysteine and the closing phenylalanine or tryptophan. Fields, in order: V gene, D gene, J gene, clone size, CDR3 protein, CDR3 DNA. D genes are given only for firm matches. The size entry is marked missing in some rows and otherwise reads once, few, many or a size class.

>TRBV7-2|NA|TRBJ1-6|NA
CASSLVEDSPLHF
TGTGCCAGCAGCTTAGTAGAGGATTCACCCCTCCACTTT
>TRBV7-8|TRBD1|TRBJ1-4|NA
CASSLSLGGGGEKLFF
TGTGCCAGCAGCTTAAGCTTGGGAGGGGGCGGTGAAAAACTGTTTTTT
>TRBV2|NA|TRBJ2-3|NA
CASSDGLSTDTQYF
TGTGCCAGCAGTGATGGCCTGAGCACAGATACGCAGTATTTT
>TRBV6-6|TRBD1|TRBJ1-1|NA
CASSLTGAGAFF
TGTGCCAGCAGTTTGACAGGGGCGGGTGCTTTCTTT
>TRBV10-1|TRBD2|TRBJ2-2|NA
CASPLAGGRTGELFF
TGCGCCAGCCCCCTAGCGGGGGGGCGTACCGGGGAGCTGTTTTTT
>TRBV18|TRBD1|TRBJ1-5|NA
CASSLGTDSNQPQHF
TGTGCCAGCTCACTCGGGACAGATAGCAATCAGCCCCAGCATTTT
>TRBV5-1|NA|TRBJ1-2|NA
CASSKDRDFGDGYTF
TGCGCCAGCAGCAAGGACAGAGATTTTGGGGATGGCTACACCTTC
>TRBV5-4|NA|TRBJ2-3|NA
CASTPGPHTDTQYF
TGTGCCAGCACCCCCGGGCCCCACACAGATACGCAGTATTTT
>TRBV6-6|NA|TRBJ2-1|NA
CASRGPGRQSNEQFF
TGTGCCAGCAGGGGACCCGGACGGCAGAGCAATGAGCAGTTCTTC
>TRBV7-3|NA|TRBJ2-1|NA
CASSLEGGFTEQFF
TGTGCCAGCAGCTTAGAAGGGGGGTTCACTGAGCAGTTCTTC
>TRBV6-1|NA|TRBJ2-6|NA
CASSENRAGANVLTF
TGTGCCAGCAGTGAGAACAGGGCTGGGGCCAACGTCCTGACTTTC
>TRBV6-4|NA|TRBJ1-6|NA
CASTPPAFDNSPLHF
TGTGCCAGCACACCCCCTGCCTTTGATAATTCACCCCTCCACTTT
>TRBV6-6|TRBD1|TRBJ1-2|NA
CASRDQGANGYTF
TGTGCCAGCAGGGATCAGGGGGCGAATGGCTACACCTTC
>TRBV5-8|TRBD1|TRBJ2-5|once
CASSKTGGRAETQYF
TGTGCCAGCAGCAAGACAGGGGGCCGTGCAGAGACCCAGTACTTC
>TRBV7-2|TRBD2|TRBJ2-2|NA
CASSLAGGSLGELFF
TGTGCCAGCAGCCTAGCGGGGGGGTCCCTTGGGGAGCTGTTTTTT
>TRBV6-6|NA|TRBJ2-1|few
CATSDREDYNEQFF
TGTGCCACGTCCGACAGGGAGGACTACAATGAGCAGTTCTTC
>TRBV6-1|TRBD1|TRBJ2-7|NA
CASTQPGTGEEQYF
TGTGCCAGCACCCAACCAGGGACAGGGGAAGAGCAGTACTTC
>TRBV28|NA|TRBJ2-7|NA
CASRLTGSYEQYF
TGTGCCAGCAGGCTGACAGGCTCCTACGAGCAGTACTTC
>TRBV29-1|NA|TRBJ1-1|NA
CSVERTELEAFF
TGCAGCGTTGAGCGGACAGAACTTGAAGCTTTCTTT
>TRBV9|NA|TRBJ2-2|NA
CASSAPTMGTGELFF
TGTGCCAGCAGCGCCCCGACTATGGGCACCGGGGAGCTGTTTTTT
>TRBV5-6|NA|TRBJ1-4|NA
CASSFTGTPGEKLFF
TGTGCCAGCAGCTTTACCGGGACCCCAGGGGAAAAACTGTTTTTT
>TRBV29-1|NA|TRBJ1-1|NA
CSVEPEAGRTEAFF
TGCAGCGTTGAACCGGAGGCGGGTCGGACTGAAGCTTTCTTT
>TRBV11-1|NA|TRBJ1-2|NA
CASSLLSYGYTF
TGTGCCAGCAGCTTATTGTCCTATGGCTACACCTTC
>TRBV2|NA|TRBJ2-1|NA
CASTLTDLPKNEQFF
TGTGCCAGCACCCTGACAGACCTCCCCAAAAATGAGCAGTTCTTC
>TRBV9|NA|TRBJ1-3|NA
CASSVAGAGNTIYF
TGTGCCAGCAGCGTAGCGGGGGCTGGAAACACCATATATTTT
>TRBV6-5|NA|TRBJ1-2|NA
CASSSRLEANYGYTF
TGTGCCAGCAGTTCCCGCCTCGAAGCTAACTATGGCTACACCTTC
>TRBV29-1|TRBD1|TRBJ1-1|NA
CSVGQGRTEAFF
TGCAGCGTTGGACAGGGGAGAACTGAAGCTTTCTTT
>TRBV5-4|NA|TRBJ2-7|once
CASSEKQSPDDEQYF
TGTGCCAGCAGCGAAAAACAGAGCCCGGACGACGAGCAGTACTTC
>TRBV6-5|NA|TRBJ2-5|NA
CASSYSNNQETQYF
TGTGCCAGCAGTTACTCGAACAATCAAGAGACCCAGTACTTC
>TRBV7-2|TRBD1|TRBJ1-4|NA
CASSDPTGLNEKLFF
TGTGCCAGCAGCGACCCGACAGGGCTTAATGAAAAACTGTTTTTT
>TRBV10-2|TRBD1|TRBJ2-3|once
CASSPTGDTQYF
TGCGCCAGCAGCCCGACAGGGGACACGCAGTATTTT
>TRBV5-1|NA|TRBJ1-5|NA
CASSPTPFWDQPQHF
TGCGCCAGCAGCCCAACACCGTTTTGGGACCAGCCCCAGCATTTT
>TRBV18|NA|TRBJ1-2|NA
CASSPAGGDYGYTF
TGTGCCAGCTCACCAGCTGGCGGGGACTATGGCTACACCTTC
>TRBV2|NA|TRBJ1-2|NA
CASGQNGYTF
TGTGCCAGTGGACAGAATGGCTACACCTTC
>TRBV6-5|NA|TRBJ2-3|NA
CASSYGALTDTQYF
TGTGCCAGCAGTTACGGGGCACTCACAGATACGCAGTATTTT
>TRBV4-1|NA|TRBJ2-3|NA
CASSHYGGGDTQYF
TGCGCCAGCAGCCACTACGGGGGCGGGGATACGCAGTATTTT
>TRBV6-6|NA|TRBJ2-5|NA
CASSYPRGTGETQYF
TGTGCCAGCAGTTACCCCCGGGGGACGGGGGAGACCCAGTACTTC
>TRBV7-3|NA|TRBJ2-5|NA
CASSQGAQETQYF
TGTGCCAGCAGCCAGGGCGCCCAAGAGACCCAGTACTTC
>TRBV7-2|NA|TRBJ1-2|NA
CASSPGRGSELGGYTF
TGTGCCAGCAGCCCAGGCAGGGGATCTGAGTTGGGTGGCTACACCTTC
>TRBV5-1|TRBD2|TRBJ2-5|NA
CASRELGGAETQYF
TGCGCCAGCAGGGAACTCGGGGGGGCAGAGACCCAGTACTTC
>TRBV6-1|NA|TRBJ1-5|NA
CASSEVGVGNQPQHF
TGTGCCAGCAGTGAAGTAGGGGTTGGCAATCAGCCCCAGCATTTT
>TRBV19|TRBD1|TRBJ1-6|NA
CASSIGTGGSPLHF
TGTGCCAGTAGTATCGGGACAGGGGGGTCACCCCTCCACTTT